A single sample is the source of the 15 T cell receptor beta chains below, sequenced in a study of CD8 T cells in ankylosing spondylitis. Study-wide results and limits: Seemingly distinctive of ankylosing spondylitis blood was a TCR beta motif formed by eight highly homologous variants.

TCRdb reprocessed the 5' RACE reads with MiXCR, giving one entry per CDR3 protein. In the table there are roughly 440,000 distinct CDR3 sequences, under 20% of which are singletons. Their antigen targets remain unknown. Sequences were obtained from blood, either unsorted or a sorted T cell fraction (not recorded which). The receptors were gathered from a male donor with ankylosing spondylitis.

The genes are TRBV7-3 and TRBJ1-6, with D unclear. The V and J ends lost 2 bases and 7 bases respectively, with 6 bases between them. Germline values: CDR1 SGHTA, CDR2 FQGTGA. The CDR3 contains 13 residues. The CDR3 nucleotides are TGTGCCAGCAGCTTAGCGGCGAATTCACCCCTCCACTTT. Translated, it gives CASSLAANSPLHF.

The chain links TRBV12-3 or TRBV12-4 to TRBJ1-1, with 11 positions matching TRBD1. V was clipped by 6 bases and J by 3 bases; unmatched bases: 9. There are 16 residues in the CDR3. This chain's CDR3 is CASRGAPGQGDTEAFF. For the CDR3, the DNA is TGTGCCAGCAGGGGAGCTCCGGGACAGGGGGACACTGAAGCTTTCTTT.

This clonotype was observed a single time. The chain recombines TRBV19 with TRBJ1-5; possible D gene TRBD1, 6 bases. Trimming cost V 4 bases and J 4 bases, with 11 bases left between them. Germline V gene lookup returns CDR1 LNHDA and CDR2 SQIVND (reference sequence). CDR3 length: 14 amino acids. Here the CDR3 reads CASSTTGNNQPQHF. CDR3 sequence (DNA): TGTGCCAGTAGTACAACAGGGAATAATCAGCCCCAGCATTTT.

This clonotype was detected only a few times. The chain combines TRBV11-2 with TRBJ2-2; TRBD2 matches at 9 bases. Trimming removed 4 bases from V and 8 bases from J; junction bases left unmatched: 5. This CDR3 contains 14 residues. Germline V gene data show CDR1 as SGHAT and CDR2 as FQNNGV. The CDR3 here is CASSWGLARGELFF. The CDR3 DNA reads as TGTGCCAGCAGCTGGGGACTAGCAAGAGGGGAGCTGTTTTTT.

A few counts support this clonotype. V usage is TRBV10-3 and J usage is TRBJ2-3; D unclear. Germline V CDR1 and CDR2: ENHRY, SYGVKD. Trimming pared 4 bases from V and 0 bases from J, leaving 5 bases between. The CDR3 is 13 residues long. The CDR3 DNA sequence: TGTGCCATCAGTGCAACCAGCACAGATACGCAGTATTTT. Translated: CAISATSTDTQYF.

The rearrangement uses TRBV7-2 and TRBJ2-1; no definite D call. Germline loops: CDR1 SGHTA, CDR2 FQGNSA. Trimming stripped 1 base from V and 2 bases from J, with 12 bases between. This CDR3 has 16 residues. The CDR3 here is CASSLVGTPAYNEQFF. CDR3 in DNA: TGTGCCAGCAGCTTAGTCGGTACCCCGGCCTACAATGAGCAGTTCTTC.

On this clonotype itself: Its ends do not fully match the called genes, so a read error is possible. The V call is TRBV28, the J call TRBJ1-2; the D gene is possibly TRBD1 (6 bases). CDR3 size: 14 residues. In germline, CDR1 is MDHEN, CDR2 SYDVKM. CDR3 bases: TGTACCAGCAGTCCCCGGACAGTCCTCTATGGCTACACCTTC. This gives the protein CTSSPRTVLYGYTF.

This clonotype was counted many times. The gene calls are TRBV29-1 and TRBJ1-2; a possible D gene is TRBD1 (5 bases). CDR3 length: 16 amino acids. Trimming cost V 3 bases and J 2 bases, with 19 bases left between them. Germline CDR1 SQVTM, CDR2 ANQGSEA. The CDR3 DNA sequence: TGCAGCGTTGACCTACATTCAACCGGGGCCAACTATGGCTACACCTTC. Its translation is CSVDLHSTGANYGYTF.

The V and J genes are TRBV15 and TRBJ2-6; D is possibly TRBD2 (6 bases). With 7 bases removed from V and 0 bases from J, the gap between germline ends came to 22 bases. In germline, CDR1 is LNHNV, CDR2 YYDKDF (reference sequence). The CDR3 sequence is 19 residues long. The CDR3 region has the DNA TGTGCCACCACGGACTATTTTATCGGGAGCCACTCTGGGGCCAACGTCCTGACTTTC. Translating gives CATTDYFIGSHSGANVLTF.

The chain has TRBV20-1 and TRBJ1-1; D may be TRBD1 (5 bases). Trimming shortened V by 1 base and J by 2 bases, and 11 bases separated the two germline ends. Germline CDR1 reads DFQATT; CDR2 reads SNEGSKA (reference sequence). The CDR3 totals 14 residues. CDR3 bases: TGCAGTGCTAGAGCTCTGCGGGGCAACACTGAAGCTTTCTTT. Protein product: CSARALRGNTEAFF.

This CDR3 is CAWARVDGELFF. CDR3 nucleotides: TGTGCCTGGGCCAGGGTTGACGGGGAGCTGTTTTTT. The chain uses TRBV30 and TRBJ2-2, with D possibly being TRBD1 (5 bases). CDR1 and CDR2 from the germline V gene are GTSNPN and SVGIG (reference sequence). V lost 5 bases and J lost 7, with 11 bases in between. This CDR3 has 12 residues.

CDR3 in DNA: TGTGCTTCGCCTGGGGCCCTGGGTGAGACCCAGTACTTC. Residues: CASPGALGETQYF. The V call is TRBV6-1, the J call TRBJ2-5; perhaps TRBD1 as D (5 bases). The CDR3 consists of 13 residues. Germline lookup yields CDR1 MNHNS and CDR2 SASEGT.

The V and J genes are TRBV6-5 and TRBJ2-7; 11 positions agree with TRBD1. CDR3 length: 16 amino acids. With 2 bases clipped from V and 5 bases from J, the junction kept 8 bases outside the gene matches. Germline CDR1 and CDR2: MNHEY and SVGAGI. This CDR3 is CASSYGGGDRGNEQYF. The CDR3 DNA follows: TGTGCCAGCAGTTACGGGGGTGGGGACAGGGGGAACGAGCAGTACTTC.

V and J are TRBV20-1 and TRBJ2-2, with D tentatively TRBD2 (6 bases). The CDR3 runs to 16 residues. Trimming stripped 0 bases from V and 6 bases from J, with 17 bases between. The germline V gene encodes CDR1 DFQATT and CDR2 SNEGSKA (reference sequence). CDR3 DNA: TGCAGTGCTAGAGACCGGGGGTGGGGCTCGGCCGGGGAGCTGTTTTTT. Translating gives CSARDRGWGSAGELFF.

The gene calls are TRBV2 and TRBJ2-1; 8 bases are a match to TRBD2. V gave up 6 bases and J gave up 9 bases; unmatched junction bases: 4. Germline V CDR1 and CDR2: SNHLY, FYNNEI. This CDR3 contains 12 residues. The CDR3 DNA reads as TGTGCCAGCAGCAAAGGACTAGCTGAGCAGTTCTTC. Translating it yields CASSKGLAEQFF.